This TCR beta chain appears in the sequencing data of a study of cytomegalovirus exposure and HLA in healthy donors. Germline CDR1 is SGHDN and CDR2 is FVKESK. CDR3 length equals 15 residues. V gave up 1 base and J gave up 4 bases, with 11 bases separating them. To note about this clone: What it binds is unknown.

The study ran its PCR with 60 Vbeta and 13 Jbeta primers. Measured with immunoSEQ multiplex PCR; TCRdb has only the in-frame clones, and not every one. This table holds 200,000 or so clones, 76% found once. Study-wide results and limits: Likely technical artifact: a cluster of highly shared sequence variants. One variant, a missense change in DCLRE1C, was linked in a later analysis to TCR beta V- and J-gene trimming.

The genes are TRBV14 and TRBJ2-4; D is perhaps TRBD1 (6 bases). Sequencing input: PBMCs. The sequence derives from a man younger than 35 in good health and CMV-seronegative. For the CDR3, the DNA is TGTGCCAGCAGCCAAGTAGGACAGCTTAAAAACATTCAGTACTTC. Protein: CASSQVGQLKNIQYF.